This T cell receptor beta chain was identified during a study of T cells in Graves' hyperthyroidism and ophthalmopathy. For this clonotype: Its antigen is unknown.

Template material for amplifying TCR beta CDR3 regions consisted of RNA transcripts. When the TCR CDR3 underwent first-round RT-PCR, the HTBI primer set was used. TCRdb recomputed calls from the multiplex PCR reads with MiXCR, one row per CDR3 protein. The sample has around 350,000 distinct CDR3 sequences, around a quarter seen once. The CDR3 sequence is 15 residues long. V was shortened by 7 bases and J by 3 bases, with 15 bases between the two germline ends. Germline V gene sequence: CDR1 ENHRY, CDR2 SYGVKD. Study-wide findings and caveats: Peripheral blood also featured most of the thyroid clonotypes expanded above 0.001.

The material sequenced was blood. This clonotype was obtained from a man over 45 with Graves' hyperthyroidism. The chain has TRBV10-3 and TRBJ2-2; D is perhaps TRBD1 (6 bases). The DNA of the CDR3 is TGTGCCATCAAAGCAGGGGACCAAGACACCGGGGAGCTGTTTTTT. Translated: CAIKAGDQDTGELFF.